This passage covers 5 T cell receptor beta chains from one sample sequenced in a study of cytomegalovirus exposure and HLA in healthy donors. This PCR relied on a set of 60 Vbeta primers and 13 Jbeta primers. TCRdb's table, derived via immunoSEQ multiplex PCR, lists solely in-frame clones and lacks some. Of about 85,000 clones in the sample, about 72% are singletons; the top ten hold around 2.3%. The source material was PBMCs. These receptors all stem from a man younger than 45 in good health and CMV-seronegative.

This chain connects TRBV7-8 to TRBJ2-5, with TRBD1 matching 9 bases. With 5 bases clipped from V and 2 bases from J, the junction kept 9 bases outside the gene matches. This CDR3 comprises 16 residues. Germline V gives CDR1 SGHVS, CDR2 FQNEAQ. The CDR3 loop is CASSPRMGQGQETQYF. The CDR3 DNA sequence: TGTGCCAGCAGCCCTCGGATGGGACAGGGTCAAGAGACCCAGTACTTC. Based on the CDR3 plus reference TRBV7-8 and TRBJ2-5, the full variable domain is GAGVSQSPRYKVAKRGQDVALRCDPISGHVSLFWYQQALGQGPEFLTYFQNEAQLDKSGLPSDRFFAERPEGSVSTLKIQRTQQEDSAVYLCASSPRMGQGQETQYFGPGTRLLVL.

The genes are TRBV27 and TRBJ2-7; 14 bases agree with TRBD2. The germline V gene encodes CDR1 MNHEY and CDR2 SMNVEV (reference sequence). The V segment lost 5 bases and the J segment 7 bases; nucleotides outside the gene matches: 7. The CDR3 length is 15 residues. The CDR3 DNA reads as TGTGCCAGCAGTCCGGGGACTAGCGGGGGCCGGGAGCAGTACTTC. This codes for CASSPGTSGGREQYF.

The chain links TRBV19 to TRBJ1-1, with a tentative D call TRBD1 (5 bases). Trimming pared 8 bases from V and 4 bases from J, leaving 17 bases between. This CDR3 region has 14 residues. Per germline, CDR1 LNHDA and CDR2 SQIVND (reference sequence). The CDR3: CASHASWDSTEAFF. CDR3 nucleotides: TGTGCCAGTCACGCCTCCTGGGACTCCACTGAAGCTTTCTTT. Filled out from reference TRBV19 and TRBJ1-1, the complete variable domain reads DGGITQSPKYLFRKEGQNVTLSCEQNLNHDAMYWYRQDPGQGLRLIYYSQIVNDFQKGDIAEGYSVSREKKESFPLTVTSAQKNPTAFYLCASHASWDSTEAFFGQGTRLTVV.

The rearrangement links TRBV4-2 to TRBJ2-7, with a weak D call TRBD2 (6 bases). Trimming removed 0 bases from V and 2 bases from J, with 11 bases in between. The CDR3 runs to 15 residues. CDR1 is LGHNA, CDR2 YNFKEQ, per germline. The CDR3 bases are TGTGCCAGCAGCCAAGAGTACGGGAGCACCTACGAGCAGTACTTC. Its translation is CASSQEYGSTYEQYF.

The chain is built from TRBV6-6 and TRBJ1-5, with 7 nucleotides matching TRBD1. The junction had 4 bases not matched to a gene; V was cut back by 4 bases and J by 4 bases. There are 14 residues in the CDR3. Germline CDR1 is MNHNY and CDR2 is SVGAGI (reference sequence). The CDR3, as DNA: TGTGCCAGCAGTTCCACAGGGGCGAATCAGCCCCAGCATTTT. It encodes CASSSTGANQPQHF.